This passage covers 9 T cell receptor beta chains from one sample sequenced in a study of shared clonotypes between healthy human individuals. Sequenced by immunoSEQ multiplex PCR; TCRdb stores in-frame clones only, minus some. The sample lists almost 750,000 clones, over 60% seen once, with about 1.7% in the top ten. The sequenced sample was memory CD4+ T cells sorted from blood. Subset described: CD45RA-negative fraction. These TCRs come from a woman in her twenties or thirties in good health.

J is TRBJ2-7 and V is TRBV18; D perhaps matches TRBD2 (5 bases). The CDR3 is 14 amino acids. Germline V gene sequence: CDR1 KGHSH, CDR2 LQKENI. Between the trimmed V and J ends, which lost 4 bases and 5 bases, there was a span of 15 bases. CDR3 in DNA: TGTGCCAGCTCACGACCCGGGATCCGAGACGAGCAGTACTTC. Amino acid sequence: CASSRPGIRDEQYF.

This clone was found once. The chain couples TRBV6-6 to TRBJ1-1; D is uncertain. Trimming shortened V by 5 bases and J by 1 base, and 11 bases separated the two germline ends. Germline CDR1 MNHNY, CDR2 SVGAGI (reference sequence). The CDR3 runs to 14 residues. The CDR3 DNA follows: TGTGCCAGCAGTACCCTGACGGGGAACACTGAAGCTTTCTTT. Translation gives CASSTLTGNTEAFF.

The V call is TRBV7-9, the J call TRBJ1-4; 7 positions match TRBD1. Looked up from germline, CDR1 is SEHNR and CDR2 is FQNEAQ (reference sequence). V trimming: 5 bases; J trimming: 7 bases; junction bases outside the gene matches: 4. The CDR3 length is 13 residues. The CDR3 DNA sequence: TGTGCCAGCAGCGAGACAGGGATTGAAAAACTGTTTTTT. Amino acid sequence: CASSETGIEKLFF.

The chain recombines TRBV28 with TRBJ2-4, with D possibly called TRBD1 or TRBD2 (5 bases each). V shed 5 bases and J shed 2 bases, with 13 bases lying between them. CDR3 length: 15 residues. Germline CDR1 is MDHEN and CDR2 is SYDVKM. CDR3 sequence: CASSQGGGTKNIQYF. Here the CDR3 DNA reads TGTGCCAGCAGTCAAGGTGGGGGTACCAAAAACATTCAGTACTTC.

The chain employs TRBV11-2 and TRBJ2-1; D may be TRBD1 (6 bases). The length of the CDR3 is 14 residues. V was pared by 1 base and J by 3 bases, with 7 bases between. Germline V lookup: CDR1 SGHAT, CDR2 FQNNGV. The CDR3: CASSLGTVYNEQFF. The CDR3 DNA follows: TGTGCCAGCAGCTTAGGGACAGTCTACAATGAGCAGTTCTTC.

This clone appeared a few times. The V gene is TRBV7-9, the J gene TRBJ1-1; D ambiguous. V was clipped by 3 bases and J by 4 bases, with 9 bases between them. The CDR3 is made up of 13 amino acids. CDR1 is SEHNR and CDR2 is FQNEAQ in the germline V gene (reference sequence). CDR3 residues: CASSLVLSTEAFF. The DNA of the CDR3 is TGTGCCAGCAGCTTGGTCTTAAGCACTGAAGCTTTCTTT.

This clone was seen more than once but under ten times. The V and J genes are TRBV28 and TRBJ2-3; D is perhaps TRBD1 or TRBD2 (5 bases each). Trimming stripped 5 bases from V and 1 base from J, with 13 bases between. The length of the CDR3 is 15 residues. Germline lookup yields CDR1 MDHEN and CDR2 SYDVKM. CDR3 DNA sequence: TGTGCCAGCAGTCCCGAGGGGCAGGGCACAGATACGCAGTATTTT. As protein: CASSPEGQGTDTQYF.

This clone was picked up one time. The V call is TRBV19, the J call TRBJ2-2; D possibly corresponds to TRBD2 (6 bases). There are 13 residues in the CDR3. Germline values: CDR1 LNHDA, CDR2 SQIVND (reference sequence). The V gene lost 9 bases and the J gene lost 5 bases, with 13 bases spanning the gap. CDR3 nucleotides: TGTGCCAGCTGGGGGGTATGGACCGGGGAGCTGTTTTTT. Translation: CASWGVWTGELFF. Supplemented by reference TRBV19 and TRBJ2-2, the full variable domain reads DGGITQSPKYLFRKEGQNVTLSCEQNLNHDAMYWYRQDPGQGLRLIYYSQIVNDFQKGDIAEGYSVSREKKESFPLTVTSAQKNPTAFYLCASWGVWTGELFFGEGSRLTVL.

This chain connects TRBV7-2 to TRBJ2-2; the match to TRBD2 covers 8 bases. CDR3 length: 14 amino acids. Losses at the gene ends were 2 bases for V and 13 bases for J; bases not matched to a gene: 9. Germline V gives CDR1 SGHTA, CDR2 FQGNSA. CDR3 residues: CASSLMSAGGVLFF. In DNA form, the CDR3 reads TGTGCCAGCAGCTTAATGTCTGCGGGAGGAGTGCTGTTTTTT. Combining the CDR3 with reference TRBV7-2 and TRBJ2-2 gives the whole variable domain GAGVSQSPSNKVTEKGKDVELRCDPISGHTALYWYRQSLGQGLEFLIYFQGNSAPDKSGLPSDRFSAERTGGSVSTLTIQRTQQEDSAVYLCASSLMSAGGVLFFGEGSRLTVL.